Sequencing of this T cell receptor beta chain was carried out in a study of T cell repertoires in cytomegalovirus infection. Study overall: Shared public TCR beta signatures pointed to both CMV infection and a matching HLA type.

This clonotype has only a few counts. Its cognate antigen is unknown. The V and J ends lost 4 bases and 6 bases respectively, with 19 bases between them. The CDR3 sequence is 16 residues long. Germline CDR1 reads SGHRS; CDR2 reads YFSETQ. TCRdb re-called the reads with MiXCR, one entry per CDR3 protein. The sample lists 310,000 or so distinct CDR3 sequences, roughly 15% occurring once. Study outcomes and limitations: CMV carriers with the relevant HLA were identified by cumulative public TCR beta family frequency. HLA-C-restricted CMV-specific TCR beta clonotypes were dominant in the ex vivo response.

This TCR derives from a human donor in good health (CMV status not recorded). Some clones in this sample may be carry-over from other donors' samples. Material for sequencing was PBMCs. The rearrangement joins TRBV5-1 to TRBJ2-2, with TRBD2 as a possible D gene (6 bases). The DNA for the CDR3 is TGCGCCAGCAGCCCGGTGGTGGATCTAGCGTCCGGGGAGCTGTTTTTT. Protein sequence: CASSPVVDLASGELFF.